This T cell receptor beta chain originates from a study of CD8 T cells in Susac syndrome. About the study: The sequenced Susac syndrome patients comprised five or six with active disease and 8 or 9 in remission.

This clonotype appeared a single time. RNA, at about 0.45 to 1 ug, was reverse transcribed with random hexamers. The TCR beta CDR3 was amplified by immunoSEQ multiplex PCR across 54 Vbeta, 13 Jbeta. MiXCR was run by TCRdb on the immunoSEQ multiplex PCR reads, yielding one entry per CDR3 protein. There are 150,000 to 200,000 distinct CDR3 sequences in the sample; 85% to 95% occur only once, and 0.12% lies in the top ten. CD8+ and CD4+ T cells circulating in blood were sequenced for TCR beta. TEMRA cells were FACS-enriched, while CD8+ and CD4+ T cells were negatively isolated. The clonotype originates from a human donor with Susac syndrome. Sequences were obtained from CD4+ T cells from PBMCs.

The DNA for the CDR3 is TGTGCCTGGAGGACTAGCCGGGACCGCTCCTACAATGAGCAGTTCTTC. Encoded protein: CAWRTSRDRSYNEQFF. V and J are TRBV30 and TRBJ2-1; 7 bases line up with TRBD2. The CDR3 consists of 16 residues. V lost 3 bases to trimming and J lost 0 bases; unmatched junction nucleotides: 8. Germline loops: CDR1 GTSNPN, CDR2 SVGIG (reference sequence).